A selection of T cell receptor beta chains follows, all from one sample in a study of control samples from healthy donors and cancer patients. Generated by immunoSEQ multiplex PCR, the TCRdb table keeps only in-frame clones and is missing some. The table records approximately 210,000 clones, approximately 91% of them present only once. The material sequenced was blood. Source of these receptors: a man aged 30 to 45 in good health. CDR3s include the opening cysteine and the closing phenylalanine or tryptophan. The D gene is left open where the match is weak. Some rows have no size entry. The others give once, few or many, or a class for an expanded clone.

size	D	V	J	length	DNA	CDR3
.	.	TRBV30	TRBJ1-4	14	TGTGCCTGGAGTGTTACAGCCTCTAGGAAAAAACTGTTTTTT	CAWSVTASRKKLFF
once	.	TRBV6-8	TRBJ2-3	15	TGTGCCAGCAGTTACGGGCTAGACTCCACAGATACGCAGTATTTT	CASSYGLDSTDTQYF
.	.	TRBV7-9	TRBJ1-2	13	TGTGCCAGCAGCCGTTTCCCGAATGATGGCTACACCTTC	CASSRFPNDGYTF
once	.	TRBV30	TRBJ1-2	14	TGTGCCTGGAGCCTGGCACCTGCCAACTATGGCTACACCTTC	CAWSLAPANYGYTF
.	.	TRBV12-5	TRBJ1-3	11	TGTGCTAGTGGCCTTGGAAACACCATATATTTT	CASGLGNTIYF
.	TRBD1	TRBV19	TRBJ2-1	18	TGTGCCAGCTCCTATGCCTGGTCAGGGGGCCTCTCCTACAATGAGCAGTTCTTC	CASSYAWSGGLSYNEQFF
.	TRBD2	TRBV19	TRBJ2-7	11	TGTGCCAGTAGCCCGGGAGGCGAGCAGTACTTC	CASSPGGEQYF
.	TRBD1	TRBV19	TRBJ1-1	12	TGTGTCAGTTGGGACAGGAACACTGAAGCTTTCTTT	CVSWDRNTEAFF
.	.	TRBV7-9	TRBJ1-4	15	TGTGCCAGCAGCTTAGCGCCGGGGCAGAATGAAAAACTGTTTTTT	CASSLAPGQNEKLFF
.	.	TRBV5-1	TRBJ2-5	16	TGCGCCAGCAGCTCTGACCTGGGGCAGGGTGGGGAGACCCAGTACTTC	CASSSDLGQGGETQYF
.	.	TRBV6-5	TRBJ2-4	15	TGTGCCAGCAGTTACTCGAGCCAGGGGATAAACATTCAGTACTTC	CASSYSSQGINIQYF
.	.	TRBV15	TRBJ2-2	16	TGTGCCACCAGCAGAGTGAGGGAACCGAACACCGGGGAGCTGTTTTTT	CATSRVREPNTGELFF
.	.	TRBV27	TRBJ1-1	15	TGTGCCAGCAGTTCCCTGGGGCAGGGCAACACTGAAGCTTTCTTT	CASSSLGQGNTEAFF
.	TRBD1	TRBV14	TRBJ1-1	19	TGTGCCAGCAGCCAAGATGGCCGGGACAGGGGTTTTCTGAACACTGAAGCTTTCTTT	CASSQDGRDRGFLNTEAFF
.	.	TRBV14	TRBJ2-2	14	TGTGCCAGCAGCCCCCGACACAACACCGGGGAGCTGTTTTTT	CASSPRHNTGELFF
.	TRBD1	TRBV18	TRBJ1-2	14	TGTGCCAGCTCACACCGACAGGGCGGCTATGGCTACACCTTC	CASSHRQGGYGYTF
.	.	TRBV12-3/TRBV12-4	TRBJ2-7	13	TGTGCCACCAGTATAAACGACTACGACGAGCAGTACTTC	CATSINDYDEQYF
once	.	TRBV2	TRBJ1-2	12	TGTGCCAGCACCAATAGACTTGATGGCTACACCTTC	CASTNRLDGYTF
.	TRBD2	TRBV19	TRBJ2-3	16	TGTGCCAGTAGTCCCCAGTCGGCGGGGGTCGGAGATACGCAGTATTTT	CASSPQSAGVGDTQYF
.	TRBD2	TRBV10-1	TRBJ2-3	14	TGCGCCAGCAGTGAGTTCGGGGGGGCAGATACGCAGTATTTT	CASSEFGGADTQYF
.	TRBD1	TRBV27	TRBJ1-1	13	TGTGCCAGCGGCAGGGGGCTTGGCACTGAAGCTTTCTTT	CASGRGLGTEAFF
.	TRBD1	TRBV3-1/TRBV3-2	TRBJ2-7	13	TGTGCCAGCAGCCAACAGGGGGCGTACGAGCAGTACTTC	CASSQQGAYEQYF
.	TRBD1	TRBV5-1	TRBJ1-1	14	TGCGCCAGCAGCCACGACAGGGCTAAGGCTGAAGCTTTCTTT	CASSHDRAKAEAFF
once	.	TRBV30	TRBJ1-3	12	TGTGCCTGGACTTATTCGGGAAACACCATATATTTT	CAWTYSGNTIYF
.	.	TRBV5-4	TRBJ2-7	16	TGTGCCAGCAGCGATCTTAAGGTTATTGTCTCCTACGAGCAGTACTTC	CASSDLKVIVSYEQYF
.	.	TRBV2	TRBJ1-2	11	TGTGCCAGAAGGGGGGGCTATGGCTACACCTTC	CARRGGYGYTF
.	.	TRBV7-2	TRBJ1-3	17	TGTGCCAGCAGCACCGGACAGCGCGGCTTCTCTGGAAACACCATATATTTT	CASSTGQRGFSGNTIYF
.	TRBD1	TRBV19	TRBJ1-1	14	TGTGCCAGTACCAGACAGGGGGCGAGGACTGAAGCTTTCTTT	CASTRQGARTEAFF
.	.	TRBV5-1	TRBJ2-3	15	TGCGCCAGCAGCTTACGTCCCGATGGCACAGATACGCAGTATTTT	CASSLRPDGTDTQYF
.	.	TRBV3-1/TRBV3-2	TRBJ1-2	15	TGTGCCAGCAGCCAAGCCCCCGACATGTACTATGGCTACACCTTC	CASSQAPDMYYGYTF
.	.	TRBV4-2	TRBJ2-7	20	TGTGCCAGCAGCCAAGATACGCTCATACTGACAGGACAACGCTCCTACGAGCAGTACTTC	CASSQDTLILTGQRSYEQYF
.	.	TRBV9	TRBJ1-1	14	TGTGCCAGCAGCGTGGGAGCGGGAAGGACTGAAGCTTTCTTT	CASSVGAGRTEAFF
.	TRBD2	TRBV5-6	TRBJ2-5	16	TGTGCCAGCACCCTAGGGGTAGCGGGGGTTCAAGAGACCCAGTACTTC	CASTLGVAGVQETQYF
.	TRBD1	TRBV3-1/TRBV3-2	TRBJ2-1	14	TGTGCCAGCAGCCTGTGGACAGGGAGAGGCGAGCAGTTCTTC	CASSLWTGRGEQFF
.	.	TRBV7-6	TRBJ2-1	14	TGTGCCAGCAGCTTAGAAGCGGTGGAAAATGAGCAGTTCTTC	CASSLEAVENEQFF
.	.	TRBV3-1/TRBV3-2	TRBJ2-2	12	TGTGCCAGCAGCCATTCTCCCTTGGAGCTGTTTTTT	CASSHSPLELFF
once	.	TRBV6-5	TRBJ1-2	14	TGTGCCAGCAGTCACCAAAGACAGGCCTATGGCTACACCTTC	CASSHQRQAYGYTF
.	TRBD1	TRBV4-2	TRBJ1-1	15	TGTGCCAGCAGCCTTTCGGGACAGATGAACACTGAAGCTTTCTTT	CASSLSGQMNTEAFF
.	.	TRBV6-5	TRBJ1-6	13	TGTGCCAGCAGAAGGACAGATAATTCACCCCTCCACTTT	CASRRTDNSPLHF
.	TRBD2	TRBV6-5	TRBJ2-3	14	TGTGCCAGCAGTATACTAGCGGGCACAGATACGCAGTATTTT	CASSILAGTDTQYF
.	TRBD1	TRBV7-9	TRBJ1-4	16	TGTGCCAGCAGCCTAAGTGGGGACAGGGAGAGTGAAAAACTGTTTTTT	CASSLSGDRESEKLFF
.	.	TRBV27	TRBJ1-5	14	TGTGCCAGCAGTTTAACCTCTAGCAATCAGCCCCAGCATTTT	CASSLTSSNQPQHF
.	.	TRBV13	TRBJ1-3	16	TGTGCCAGCAGCTTATCAGGTCTCAGCTCTGGAAACACCATATATTTT	CASSLSGLSSGNTIYF
.	.	TRBV10-3	TRBJ1-1	11	TGTGCCATCAGCGGGATCACTGAAGCTTTCTTT	CAISGITEAFF
few	TRBD1	TRBV7-3	TRBJ2-1	14	TGTGCCAGCAGCCTCGGACAGGGGCACAATGAGCAGTTCTTC	CASSLGQGHNEQFF
.	TRBD2	TRBV10-3	TRBJ2-1	15	TGTGCCATCAGTCGGGGACTACAAGGGTTCAATGAGCAGTTCTTC	CAISRGLQGFNEQFF
.	.	TRBV12-5	TRBJ1-4	16	TGTGCTAGTGGTTTGGTCGAGGCGGTCTTTGAGGAAAAACTGTTTTTT	CASGLVEAVFEEKLFF
.	TRBD1	TRBV6-5	TRBJ2-1	14	TGTGCCACCAAACGGGACAGGGGGCTCAATGAGCAGTTCTTC	CATKRDRGLNEQFF
.	TRBD2	TRBV7-9	TRBJ2-4	17	TGTGCCAGCAGCCATTCACTAGCGGGGGGGTCCAAAAACATTCAGTACTTC	CASSHSLAGGSKNIQYF
once	TRBD1	TRBV15	TRBJ1-4	16	TGTGCCACCAGCACCCGGGACAGGGGGCAGGGTGAAAAACTGTTTTTT	CATSTRDRGQGEKLFF
once	TRBD1	TRBV2	TRBJ1-3	15	TGTGCCAGCAGTCGGGACAGATATAACGGAAACACCATATATTTT	CASSRDRYNGNTIYF
.	.	TRBV14	TRBJ1-1	14	TGTGCCAGCAGCCAGCTTACAGGGACCACTGAAGCTTTCTTT	CASSQLTGTTEAFF
once	TRBD2	TRBV11-2	TRBJ2-1	15	TGTGCCAGCAGCGGAGGGGGACTAGCCTTCGATGAGCAGTTCTTC	CASSGGGLAFDEQFF
few	.	TRBV7-9	TRBJ2-3	11	TGTGCCAGCAGCTTCACAGATACGCAGTATTTT	CASSFTDTQYF
once	.	TRBV9	TRBJ2-2	15	TGTGCCAGCAGCGCGACATCTCCCGTTACCGGGGAGCTGTTTTTT	CASSATSPVTGELFF